The source of this T cell receptor beta chain is a study of T-cell reconstitution after alpha-beta-depleted transplantation in children. Construction of the TCRbeta library involved unique molecular identifiers. MiXCR, run by TCRdb on the PCR reads, gives a single entry per CDR3 protein. This table holds 700,000 to 850,000 distinct CDR3 sequences, around 15% found once. V lost 4 bases and J lost 3; bases outside the gene matches: 7. The CDR3 totals 15 residues. Germline assignment: CDR1 MNHEY and CDR2 SMNVEV (reference sequence). This clonotype occurred a few times. This receptor was taken from a male patient aged 10 to 17 who had a stem cell transplant for acute lymphoblastic leukemia, so the T cells may come from the graft donor. This specimen consisted of PBMCs, mostly from graft donor cells, obtained 360 days after TCRalphabeta/CD19-depleted stem cell transplant. The chain couples TRBV27 to TRBJ2-7; TRBD1 matches at 9 bases. In nucleotides, the CDR3 is TGTGCCAGCAGTTCACCGGGACAGGGCTACTACGAGCAGTACTTC. This sequence encodes CASSSPGQGYYEQYF.